This TCR beta chain appears in the sequencing data of a study of blood T cell repertoires in COVID-19. On the study more broadly: Sources were T cells, B-cell-depleted T cells, or PBMCs; the material itself was cDNA or gDNA.

Profiled with immunoSEQ multiplex PCR; TCRdb holds only in-frame clones, not every one. The repertoire holds roughly 120,000 clones, with roughly 82% as singletons. V dropped 5 bases and J dropped 5 bases, with 12 bases sitting between them. CDR1 SEHNR and CDR2 FQNEAQ come from the germline V gene (reference sequence). This CDR3 has 14 residues. This clone was recorded once. The receptor's source is a human donor in a cohort sampled during active COVID-19. Material for sequencing was peripheral blood. The chain recombines TRBV7-9 with TRBJ1-4; weak D call: TRBD1 (5 bases). CDR3 region: CASSVPTENEKLFF. The CDR3 nucleotides read TGTGCCAGCAGCGTACCGACAGAAAATGAAAAACTGTTTTTT.